This T cell receptor (beta chain) stems from a study of PD-L1 blockade in urothelial cancer. About the study: Prior exposure to chemotherapy in patients amounted to 0 to 3 regimens received.

Time point noted: pretreatment peripheral blood. The data were produced by immunoSEQ multiplex PCR, yet TCRdb's version contains in-frame clones alone and is incomplete. The table shows 85,000 to 95,000 clones, with roughly nine tenths occurring only once. The source material was PBMCs, sampled around atezolizumab (anti-PD-L1) treatment. The TCR comes from an elderly woman with urothelial cancer.

CDR3 protein: CASSLGQMNTEAFF. The DNA for the CDR3 is TGTGCCAGCAGCTTAGGGCAGATGAACACTGAAGCTTTCTTT. This chain joins TRBV7-8 and TRBJ1-1; D remains ambiguous. Trimming pared 1 base from V and 0 bases from J, leaving 6 bases between. This CDR3 is built from 14 residues. CDR1 and CDR2 from the germline V gene are SGHVS and FQNEAQ.